This T cell receptor (beta chain) was sequenced for a study of OX40 agonist ivuxolimab in advanced cancers. Study summary: Patients achieving partial responses numbered three: one hepatocellular carcinoma case and two cutaneous melanoma cases.

The CDR3 consists of 14 residues. The V gene lost 1 base and the J gene lost 0 bases, with 5 bases spanning the gap. Germline V lookup: CDR1 SGHKS, CDR2 YYEKEE (reference sequence). Sequencing was performed with immunoSEQ multiplex PCR; in TCRdb, only in-frame clones are kept and a portion is missing. The table records roughly 71,000 clones, 70% to 85% of them present only once. The material sequenced was CD4+ or CD8+ T cells sorted from blood, taken in a trial of the OX40 agonist ivuxolimab. This receptor was obtained from an adult with an advanced solid tumor such as melanoma, head and neck, liver or kidney cancer. The rearrangement links TRBV5-5 to TRBJ1-3; D gene unclear. This CDR3 is CASSLYDSGNTIYF. CDR3 in DNA: TGTGCCAGCAGCTTGTATGACTCTGGAAACACCATATATTTT.